The entry below gives a single TCR beta chain sequence along with its context. The data are from a study of shared clonotypes between healthy human individuals. The CDR3 length is 15 residues. Trimming cost V 0 bases and J 6 bases, with 12 bases left between them. Per germline, CDR1 MNHEY and CDR2 SVGAGI. The assay was immunoSEQ multiplex PCR, and TCRdb's table has in-frame clones only and misses some. Of some 800,000 clones in the sample, almost 95% were seen once. The naive CD8 subset, CD45RO-negative cells positively selected for CCR7, excluded terminally differentiated effector memory CD45RA+ cells.

The source of this sequence is a man aged 25 to 40 in good health. The rearrangement joins TRBV6-5 to TRBJ2-1; perhaps TRBD2 as D (5 bases). Input material: naive CD8+ T cells sorted from blood. The CDR3 nucleotides read TGTGCCAGCAGTTACTCGGTCCGGGCGGGCAATGAGCAGTTCTTC. Translating gives CASSYSVRAGNEQFF.